This T cell receptor (beta chain) was captured in a study of T cell responses to AZD1222 COVID-19 vaccine. Study-level background: Second-dose recipients at about 4 or about 12 weeks were treated as one pooled group.

The study's findings and limits: Just a handful of people given AZD1222 tested seropositive at baseline. Mostly white British, mostly female donors; authors suggested clonal diversity may be underestimated. CD4 TCRs covered the whole spike, strongest at regions 160-218 and 743-854.

Concerning this clone: What it binds is not known.

Profiling relied on immunoSEQ multiplex PCR, and the TCRdb table lists in-frame clones only, not all of them. The repertoire holds 150,000 or so clones, with 80% to 95% as singletons. The V end was cut by 6 bases, the J end by 3 bases, with 7 bases between. This CDR3 is built from 12 residues. The germline CDR1 and CDR2 sequences are SNHLY and FYNNEI. This sample comprised peripheral blood, obtained on day 0 of AZD1222 vaccination. The clonotype comes from an adult in good health. V gene TRBV2 combines with J gene TRBJ2-3; D ambiguous. CDR3 sequence reads: CASSLLTDTQYF. The CDR3 DNA follows: TGTGCCAGCAGCCTATTAACAGATACGCAGTATTTT.